This entry describes one T cell receptor beta chain. This clonotype was picked up a small number of times. Its antigen is unknown. Base quality data are lacking; no much larger clone is found one base away. The sample originates from a study of blood T cells in healthy people across ages (dated by TCRdb to between 2015 and 2016). For the wider study: In model experiments, template switching captured about one uniquely barcoded TCR beta cDNA molecule for every two T cells. The study measured age-related changes in TCR beta repertoire diversity using deep sequencing normalized with unique cDNA molecular identifiers. The donors were divided into four age groups: young (average about 15 years), middle-aged (around 41), aged (approximately 64) and long-lived (nearly 85). Donors of different ages were randomly distributed across sequencing lanes to avoid experimental bias. Two additional independent replicas of 1 million unique cDNA reads from the same blood draw were analyzed for two donors (one aged 18 to 30 and one aged 80 or older). Overall results and qualifications from the work: Bulk unsorted PBMC profiling prevented conclusive comparison of naive and antigen-experienced compartments. Estimates of total diversity based on one million sequenced T cells were considered lower bounds and underestimates. Because donor CMV infection status was unknown, age-related changes in expanded clonotypes were potentially confounded. There was a strong correlation between observed TCR beta diversity and the percentage of naive T cells measured by flow cytometry. The long-lived group showed more naive CD4+ T cells, fewer expanded clones and increased TCR diversity than the aged group, suggesting age selection. As age increased, observed TCR beta diversity per million T cells dropped in a roughly linear way, and a significant reduction was already evident by age about 36.

Sequences SGDLS (CDR1) and YYNGEE (CDR2) are obtained from the germline V gene. The CDR3 contains 17 residues, cysteine and phenylalanine counted. Only CDR3 DNA remains: 51 bases, in frame from the first base. V is pruned by 0 bases and J by 0 bases, leaving 6 bases of the junction without a gene match. Systemically healthy Caucasian individuals from Russia, 35 to 50 in total and aged roughly 6 to 100 years, were included as donors. Each donor gave ten milliliters of peripheral blood, drawn into EDTA-treated Vacutainer tubes. Ficoll-Paque density-gradient centrifugation was used to isolate PBMCs, with at least 6.5 million per sample. Total RNA was extracted from PBMCs with Trizol reagent, with at least 6 micrograms obtained per sample. For every donor, an aliquot of PBMCs went through flow cytometry to measure the percentages of naive CD45RAhigh/CD27high T cells. The method was 5' RACE. The sequencer listed for this sample is Illumina HiSeq 2500. A second PCR of about 7 to 12 cycles was run with a J-beta primer mix and a sample-barcoded 5' primer. A unique molecular identifier was introduced onto each TCR beta cDNA molecule by a template-switch 5' adaptor carrying 12 random nucleotides. At least 2.5 million CDR3-containing paired-end reads were obtained from each sample. First-strand cDNA synthesis was performed from all RNA using the Mint cDNA synthesis kit, with priming by a TRBC-specific oligonucleotide. All cDNA was treated with uracil-DNA glycosylase and then went through a first 18-cycle PCR with the universal primers M1SS and BC2_uni_R. The authors' analysis ran thus. Each sample was normalized by randomly selecting 1 million high-quality reads, each carrying a distinct molecular identifier. Reads sharing molecular identifiers were discarded rather than binned into consensus sequences. CDR3 identification, clonotype clustering and error correction used MiTCR with a Q25 quality threshold and the strictest error-elimination algorithm. A nonparametric unseen species model with Euler transformation was used to estimate a lower bound on total TCR beta diversity. TCRdb redid the processing of the public reads, applying fastp at Q25 and MiXCR, and retained in-frame beta chains. Entries are consolidated by CDR3 protein sequence, retaining the most common genes and DNA. TCRdb's processing, not the authors', yielded these V and J calls. This sample holds 550,000 to 700,000 distinct CDR3 sequences; approximately 27% were observed only once. The ten largest clones represent roughly 20% of the sample.

The sequence is built from TRBV9 and TRBJ1-5, and 7 junction bases match TRBD1. Sequenced input: blood. The clonotype originates from a woman aged 70-85 years in good health. The CDR3 region reads CASSVGGTANSNQPQHF. In nucleotide form, the sequence is TGTGCCAGCAGCGTAGGAGGGACAGCTAATAGCAATCAGCCCCAGCATTTT.